This passage covers 21 T cell receptor beta chains from one sample sequenced in a study of T cells in Graves' hyperthyroidism and ophthalmopathy. Amplified TCR beta CDR3 regions derived from RNA transcripts. The HTBI primer set drove a first-round RT-PCR of the TCR CDR3. TCRdb analysed the multiplex PCR reads with MiXCR anew, one entry per CDR3 protein. The sample carries around 500,000 distinct CDR3 sequences, 14% recorded once. Sequences were obtained from blood. These receptors came from a woman aged 18-29 years with Graves' hyperthyroidism.

This clonotype was found many times. The rearrangement links TRBV6-1 to TRBJ2-5; TRBD2 aligns across 12 bases. CDR1 and CDR2 (germline): MNHNS, SASEGT. This CDR3 contains 18 residues. The V segment lost 2 bases and the J segment 1 base; nucleotides outside the gene matches: 8. For the CDR3, the DNA is TGTGCCAGCAGTGAAAAGTCTAGCGGGAGGGCCTCCCAAGAGACCCAGTACTTC. Its protein is CASSEKSSGRASQETQYF.

This clonotype was observed many times. The chain has TRBV3-1 and TRBJ1-6; tentatively, D is TRBD1 (5 bases). Trimming took off 2 bases at V and 0 bases at J, with 17 bases between the two ends. CDR3 length: 19 amino acids. Germline CDR1 is LGHDT and CDR2 is YNNKEL (reference sequence). The CDR3 sequence: CASSQFDPGRSSYNSPLHF. The CDR3 DNA reads as TGTGCCAGCAGCCAATTCGACCCGGGACGGAGCTCCTATAATTCACCCCTCCACTTT.

V usage is TRBV5-1 and J usage is TRBJ1-6; weak D call: TRBD1 (6 bases). This CDR3 is 15 amino acids long. V lost 1 base and J 7 bases, leaving 12 bases between the germline ends. Germline V gene lookup returns CDR1 SGHRS and CDR2 YFSETQ. CDR3 sequence: CASSLTGNDNSPLHF. CDR3 DNA sequence: TGCGCCAGCAGCTTGACAGGGAATGACAATTCACCCCTCCACTTT.

This clonotype was seen ten or more times. The rearrangement uses TRBV5-6 and TRBJ2-5; no clear D gene. The CDR3 length is 11 residues. V was pared by 4 bases and J by 5 bases, with 6 bases between. CDR1 and CDR2 from the germline V gene are SGHDT and YYEEEE. The CDR3 DNA sequence: TGTGCCAGCAGCAAAGTGGAGACCCAGTACTTC. As protein: CASSKVETQYF.

The chain has TRBV12-5 and TRBJ2-7; 10 bases agree with TRBD2. Per germline, CDR1 LGHNT and CDR2 FRNRAP. V shed 5 bases, J shed 4 bases, and the junction held 2 bases outside the gene matches. This CDR3 is 13 amino acids long. The CDR3 nucleotides are TGTGCTAGTGGTGTAGCGGGAGGTTACGAGCAGTACTTC. It specifies CASGVAGGYEQYF. Together with reference TRBV12-5 and TRBJ2-7, the CDR3 gives the full variable domain: DARVTQTPRHKVTEMGQEVTMRCQPILGHNTVFWYRQTMMQGLELLAYFRNRAPLDDSGMPKDRFSAEMPDATLATLKIQPSEPRDSAVYFCASGVAGGYEQYFGPGTRLTVT.

This clonotype was counted ten times or more. The CDR3 reads CASSNEGVQPQHF. The CDR3 coding sequence is TGTGCCAGCAGTAACGAGGGGGTTCAGCCCCAGCATTTT. The chain has TRBV7-9 and TRBJ1-5; tentative D call: TRBD1 (6 bases). The CDR3 totals 13 residues. Trimming removed 6 bases from V and 6 bases from J, with 12 bases in between. Germline values: CDR1 SEHNR, CDR2 FQNEAQ (reference sequence).

This chain connects TRBV7-8 to TRBJ1-2; D is ambiguous. Germline values: CDR1 SGHVS, CDR2 FQNEAQ. The CDR3 extends over 15 amino acids. The V end lost 5 bases, the J end lost 8 bases, and 21 bases lay between the germline ends. CDR3 nucleotide sequence: TGTGCCAGCAGCCCACGCTTGAGGACTTCCAGGGGCTACACCTTC. As protein: CASSPRLRTSRGYTF.

In its sample, this clonotype was seen many times. This sequence joins TRBV11-3 and TRBJ2-1; 9 bases line up with TRBD2. CDR3 length: 17 residues. The germline CDR1 and CDR2 sequences are SGHNT and YENEEA. The V and J ends lost 8 bases and 4 bases, in that order; junction bases with no gene match: 15. The CDR3 nucleotides are TGTGCCAGCGGGAAGATAGTACGCGGGAGGGCGTACAATGAGCAGTTCTTC. Its translation: CASGKIVRGRAYNEQFF.

This chain uses TRBV5-1 with TRBJ1-2; D call uncertain. The CDR3 has 13 residues. Germline V gene data show CDR1 as SGHRS and CDR2 as YFSETQ. Trimming cost V 4 bases and J 8 bases, with 15 bases left between them. The chain's CDR3 is CASSVSPGSGYTF. CDR3 bases: TGCGCCAGCAGCGTGAGCCCCGGCAGCGGCTACACCTTC. The full variable domain, rest sourced from reference TRBV5-1 and TRBJ1-2, is KAGVTQTPRYLIKTRGQQVTLSCSPISGHRSVSWYQQTPGQGLQFLFEYFSETQRNKGNFPGRFSGRQFSNSRSEMNVSTLELGDSALYLCASSVSPGSGYTFGSGTRLTVV.

This clonotype was observed at least ten times. The chain links TRBV12-3 or TRBV12-4 to TRBJ2-1; a weak D match, TRBD2 (5 bases). Trimming stripped 6 bases from V and 4 bases from J, with 16 bases between. The CDR3 totals 15 residues. CDR3 DNA: TGTGCCAGCAGAGATACAACTACTAGTTACAATGAGCAGTTCTTC. It translates to CASRDTTTSYNEQFF.

The V call is TRBV3-1, the J call TRBJ2-6, with 9 bases lining up with TRBD1. Losses at the gene ends were 2 bases for V and 0 bases for J; bases not matched to a gene: 5. The CDR3 is 18 residues long. Germline CDR1 is LGHDT and CDR2 is YNNKEL (reference sequence). The CDR3 DNA follows: TGTGCCAGCAGCCAAATGGGACAGGGAGTCTCTGGGGCCAACGTCCTGACTTTC. It yields the protein CASSQMGQGVSGANVLTF.

V and J are TRBV7-2 and TRBJ1-2, with D possibly being TRBD1 (5 bases). V lost 1 base, J lost 6 bases, and 12 bases lay in between. The CDR3 spans 14 residues. The germline gives CDR1 SGHTA, CDR2 FQGNSA. The DNA of the CDR3 is TGTGCCAGCAGCTTAGGCCCCGGCAGGGATGGCTACACCTTC. Translated: CASSLGPGRDGYTF.

This clonotype was picked up many times. This sequence joins TRBV30 and TRBJ2-1, with TRBD2 matching 7 bases. This CDR3 is 16 amino acids long. V lost 4 bases and J lost 0; bases outside the gene matches: 9. Germline loops: CDR1 GTSNPN, CDR2 SVGIG (reference sequence). CDR3 region: CAWIGEGGSSYNEQFF. The CDR3 nucleotides read TGTGCCTGGATCGGGGAGGGCGGGAGCTCCTACAATGAGCAGTTCTTC. The variable domain in full, completed from reference TRBV30 and TRBJ2-1, reads SQTIHQWPATLVQPVGSPLSLECTVEGTSNPNLYWYRQAAGRGLQLLFYSVGIGQISSEVPQNLSASRPQDRQFILSSKKLLLSDSGFYLCAWIGEGGSSYNEQFFGPGTRLTVL.

The chain joins TRBV20-1 to TRBJ1-2; D unresolved. This CDR3 is built from 14 residues. Per the germline V gene, CDR1 is DFQATT and CDR2 is SNEGSKA (reference sequence). V gave up 3 bases and J gave up 2 bases, with 13 bases separating them. CDR3 sequence (DNA): TGCAGTGCTAGTTATTATGCGGGGAACTATGGCTACACCTTC. Translated: CSASYYAGNYGYTF.

On this clonotype: This could be a read error, since a much larger clone is one nucleotide away. The J gene is TRBJ2-7, the V gene TRBV2; 13 nucleotides agree with TRBD2. Trimming at V came to 7 bases and at J to 6 bases, leaving 12 bases not matched to a gene. Germline V gene sequence: CDR1 SNHLY, CDR2 FYNNEI. CDR3 length equals 16 residues. DNA for the CDR3: TGTGCCAGCATCACGCCTGGACTAGCGGGAGTAAGCGAGCAGTACGTC. As protein: CASITPGLAGVSEQYV.

In its sample, this clonotype was seen many times. The V call is TRBV27, the J call TRBJ1-2; 11 bases align to TRBD1. Germline CDR1 and CDR2: MNHEY and SMNVEV (reference sequence). The CDR3 is 14 residues long. V lost 5 bases to trimming and J lost 2 bases; unmatched junction nucleotides: 1. The CDR3 loop is CASSGQGANYGYTF. The DNA for the CDR3 is TGTGCCAGCAGTGGACAGGGGGCGAACTATGGCTACACCTTC.

This clonotype has ten or more counts. The rearrangement links TRBV2 to TRBJ1-1; D is ambiguous. V dropped 7 bases and J dropped 6 bases, with 3 bases sitting between them. CDR3 length: 9 amino acids. Germline lookup yields CDR1 SNHLY and CDR2 FYNNEI. Here the CDR3 reads CASNPEAFF. CDR3 nucleotides: TGTGCCAGCAACCCTGAAGCTTTCTTT.

This clonotype showed up many times. The chain combines TRBV18 with TRBJ2-7; 7 bases match TRBD2. Trimming took 4 bases from V and 6 from J; bases not matched to a gene: 12. Germline CDR1 and CDR2: KGHSH and LQKENI. CDR3 length equals 15 residues. The CDR3 sequence: CASSLLWREMGEQYV. The CDR3 DNA is TGTGCCAGCTCACTCCTCTGGCGGGAGATGGGCGAGCAGTACGTC.

This clonotype was seen repeatedly, ten times or more. The chain uses TRBV14 and TRBJ2-1; no definite D call. The CDR3 loop spans 13 amino acids. Germline lookup yields CDR1 SGHDN and CDR2 FVKESK. Trimming removed 1 base from V and 8 bases from J, with 9 bases in between. CDR3 amino acids: CASSQGGRDEQFF. In DNA, the CDR3 is TGTGCCAGCAGCCAAGGAGGTCGAGATGAGCAGTTCTTC.

This clonotype occurred many times. The gene calls are TRBV20-1 and TRBJ2-5, with TRBD1 identical over 7 bases. V was pared by 7 bases and J by 5 bases, with 10 bases of the junction left unmatched. CDR1 is DFQATT and CDR2 is SNEGSKA in the germline V gene (reference sequence). The CDR3 consists of 13 residues. The DNA for the CDR3 is TGCAGTGGATCTGGACAGGAGCTGGAGACCCAGTACTTC. Its protein is CSGSGQELETQYF.

The rearrangement uses TRBV19 and TRBJ2-4, with D possibly TRBD1 on 6 matching bases. Germline V gene lookup returns CDR1 LNHDA and CDR2 SQIVND (reference sequence). V dropped 2 bases and J dropped 0 bases, with 8 bases sitting between them. This CDR3 is built from 15 residues. CDR3 coding DNA: TGTGCCAGTAGTATACAGGGGATAGCCAAAAACATTCAGTACTTC. It yields the protein CASSIQGIAKNIQYF.